This TCR beta chain was captured in a study of blood T cell repertoires in COVID-19. TCRdb keeps only in-frame clones here, not all; method: immunoSEQ multiplex PCR. This sample carries some 240,000 clones, over 70% of them seen once, and the ten largest clones take 7.2%. CDR1 KGHSH and CDR2 LQKENI come from the germline V gene. CDR3 size: 17 residues. V lost 2 bases and J lost 0; bases outside the gene matches: 5. Specimen: peripheral blood. The clonotype originates from a woman between 70 and 85 years old with acute or convalescent COVID-19. V and J are TRBV18 and TRBJ2-1; 9 bases are shared with TRBD1. The CDR3 is CASSPEGTGTSYNEQFF. The CDR3 DNA reads as TGTGCCAGCTCACCAGAGGGGACAGGGACCTCCTACAATGAGCAGTTCTTC.